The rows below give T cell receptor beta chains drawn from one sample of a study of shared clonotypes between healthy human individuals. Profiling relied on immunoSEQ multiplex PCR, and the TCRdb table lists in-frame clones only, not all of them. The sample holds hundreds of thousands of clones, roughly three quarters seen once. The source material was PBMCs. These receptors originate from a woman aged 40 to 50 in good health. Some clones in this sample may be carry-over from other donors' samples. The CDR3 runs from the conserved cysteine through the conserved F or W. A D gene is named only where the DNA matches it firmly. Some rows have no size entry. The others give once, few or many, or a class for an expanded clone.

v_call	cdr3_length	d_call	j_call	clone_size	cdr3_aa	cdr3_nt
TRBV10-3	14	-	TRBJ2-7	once	CAISESLVPYEQYF	TGTGCCATCAGTGAGTCGCTAGTACCCTACGAGCAGTACTTC
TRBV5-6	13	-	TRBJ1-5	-	CASSPGKGQPQHF	TGTGCCAGCAGCCCTGGAAAGGGTCAGCCCCAGCATTTT
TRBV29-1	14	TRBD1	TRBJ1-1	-	CSVGRSGGITEAFF	TGCAGCGTAGGGCGGTCAGGGGGCATCACTGAAGCTTTCTTT
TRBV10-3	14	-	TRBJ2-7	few	CAMRPAGEPYEQYF	TGTGCCATGCGGCCAGCGGGTGAACCCTACGAGCAGTACTTC
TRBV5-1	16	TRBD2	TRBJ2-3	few	CASSKGLAGPTDTQYF	TGCGCCAGCAGCAAGGGACTAGCGGGACCAACAGATACGCAGTATTTT
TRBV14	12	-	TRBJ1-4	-	CASSQDFEKLFF	TGTGCCAGCAGCCAAGATTTTGAAAAACTGTTTTTT
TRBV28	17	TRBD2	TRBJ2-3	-	CASSPLIAGGRTDTQYF	TGTGCCAGCAGTCCACTTATAGCGGGAGGGCGCACAGATACGCAGTATTTT
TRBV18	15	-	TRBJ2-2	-	CASSPTRANTGELFF	TGTGCCAGCTCGCCGACACGCGCGAACACCGGGGAGCTGTTTTTT
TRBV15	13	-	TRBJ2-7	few	CATSRDSGYEQYF	TGTGCCACCAGCAGAGATAGCGGCTACGAGCAGTACTTC
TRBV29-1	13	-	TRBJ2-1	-	CSVFPWPYNEQFF	TGCAGCGTCTTCCCCTGGCCCTACAATGAGCAGTTCTTC
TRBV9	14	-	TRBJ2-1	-	CASSVESRHNEQFF	TGTGCCAGCAGCGTAGAGTCCCGCCACAATGAGCAGTTCTTC
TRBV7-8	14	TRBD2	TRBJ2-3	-	CASSSLAGADTQYF	TGTGCCAGCAGCTCCTTAGCGGGAGCAGATACGCAGTATTTT
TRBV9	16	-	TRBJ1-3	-	CASSVDGGVAGNTIYF	TGTGCCAGCAGCGTAGACGGGGGGGTTGCTGGAAACACCATATATTTT
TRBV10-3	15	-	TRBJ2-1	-	CAISEGGGSYNEQFF	TGTGCCATCAGTGAGGGAGGGGGGTCCTACAATGAGCAGTTCTTC
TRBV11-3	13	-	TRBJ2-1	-	CASSHGGYNEQFF	TGTGCCAGCAGCCATGGGGGGTACAATGAGCAGTTCTTC
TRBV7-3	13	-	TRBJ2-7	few	CASSLAGRYEQYF	TGTGCCAGCAGCTTAGCGGGACGCTACGAGCAGTACTTC
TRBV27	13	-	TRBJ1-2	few	CASSLSTGGGYTF	TGTGCCAGCAGTTTATCTACGGGGGGTGGCTACACCTTC
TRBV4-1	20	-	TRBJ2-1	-	CASSQPRVDSRFFPYNEQFF	TGCGCCAGCAGCCAACCGAGGGTAGACAGCAGGTTTTTTCCCTACAATGAGCAGTTCTTC
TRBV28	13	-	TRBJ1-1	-	CASTIRALGQAFF	TGTGCCAGTACGATCAGGGCGTTGGGACAAGCTTTCTTT
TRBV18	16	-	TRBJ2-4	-	CASSPEQILAKNIQYF	TGTGCCAGCTCACCAGAGCAGATACTAGCCAAAAACATTCAGTACTTC
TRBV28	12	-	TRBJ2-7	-	CASSFATYEQYF	TGTGCCAGCAGTTTTGCGACCTACGAGCAGTACTTC
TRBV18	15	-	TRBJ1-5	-	CASSARGNSNQPQHF	TGTGCCAGCTCAGCAAGGGGAAATAGCAATCAGCCCCAGCATTTT
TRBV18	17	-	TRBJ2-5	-	CASSPPELENKMKTQYF	TGTGCCAGCTCACCACCTGAGCTAGAAAACAAGATGAAGACCCAGTACTTC
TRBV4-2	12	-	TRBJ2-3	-	CASSSSTDTQYF	TGTGCCAGCAGCAGTTCCACAGATACGCAGTATTTT
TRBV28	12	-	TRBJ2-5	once	CASSWGSETQYF	TGTGCCAGCAGCTGGGGGAGCGAGACCCAGTACTTC
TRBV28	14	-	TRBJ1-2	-	CASSLFTRNYGYTF	TGTGCCAGCAGTTTATTCACCAGGAACTATGGCTACACCTTC
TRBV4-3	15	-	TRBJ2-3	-	CASSQSPSGIDTQYF	TGCGCCAGCAGCCAAAGCCCCTCAGGGATAGATACGCAGTATTTT
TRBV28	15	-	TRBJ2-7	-	CASSFWLGTSYEQYF	TGTGCCAGCAGTTTTTGGCTAGGAACCTCCTACGAGCAGTACTTC
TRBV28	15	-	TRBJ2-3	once	CASSSGTPNTDTQYF	TGTGCCAGCAGTTCGGGGACACCTAACACAGATACGCAGTATTTT
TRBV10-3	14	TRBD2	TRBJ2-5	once	CAISQAGGGETQYF	TGTGCCATCAGTCAAGCGGGAGGCGGGGAGACCCAGTACTTC
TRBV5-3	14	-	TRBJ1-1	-	CARSWTPRGPEAFF	TGTGCCAGAAGCTGGACGCCCCGTGGGCCTGAAGCTTTCTTT
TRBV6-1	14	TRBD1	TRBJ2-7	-	CASSGYRGPYEQYF	TGTGCCAGCAGTGGATACAGGGGACCCTACGAGCAGTACTTC
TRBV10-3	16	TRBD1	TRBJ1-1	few	CAINPYGQGSNTEAFF	TGTGCCATCAACCCCTACGGACAGGGATCGAACACTGAAGCTTTCTTT
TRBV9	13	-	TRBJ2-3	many	CASAPGNTDTQYF	TGTGCCAGCGCGCCGGGAAACACAGATACGCAGTATTTT
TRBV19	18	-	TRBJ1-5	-	CASSPNSGGMYSNQPQHF	TGTGCCAGTAGTCCCAATAGTGGGGGGATGTATAGCAATCAGCCCCAGCATTTT
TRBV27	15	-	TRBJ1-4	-	CASSFGRATNEKLFF	TGTGCCAGCAGTTTTGGAAGGGCGACTAATGAAAAACTGTTTTTT